This T cell receptor beta chain was found in a study of shared clonotypes between healthy human individuals. Looking at the study overall: Used for every donor were three CD4 naive, three CD4 memory, two CD8 naive and one CD8 memory plate. The study, taken as a whole, reports: Estimated richness values were generally larger in naive subsets than in memory subsets. Blood was the only sampled material, and tissue repertoires likely differ.

An even split of each subset's genomic DNA across several immunoSEQ plates was performed. Some clones are missing from TCRdb's copy, which holds only in-frame ones; the method was immunoSEQ multiplex PCR. Seen here are approximately 530,000 clones, 90% to 97% observed once, and the top ten hold roughly 0.06%. In regard to this clone: Its antigen is not known.

Germline V gene data show CDR1 as SGHRS and CDR2 as YFSETQ. The CDR3 runs 17 residues. The V gene end was trimmed by 10 bases and the J gene end by 4 bases; junction bases not matched to a gene: 12. The chain links TRBV5-1 to TRBJ2-2; 14 positions agree with TRBD2. The sequenced material came from naive CD4+ T cells sorted from blood. As to subset: CD45RA+ positively selected. The sequence came from a woman under 40 in good health. CDR3 protein: CAARGLAGDGGTGELFF. In nucleotides, the CDR3 is TGCGCCGCTCGGGGACTAGCGGGAGACGGGGGCACCGGGGAGCTGTTTTTT.